This T cell receptor beta chain was sequenced during a study of cytomegalovirus exposure and HLA in healthy donors. V lost 4 bases to trimming and J lost 5 bases, with 17 bases between them. Germline V lookup: CDR1 SGHNT, CDR2 YYREEE (reference sequence). The CDR3 covers 15 residues. At the time of sampling, donors were nominally healthy, though unrecorded immune exposures were likely. Findings and limits, study-wide: It was taken for granted in presence/absence analyses that sequencing depth across donors was roughly uniform. In a later analysis, HLA-C alleles had the fewest associated TCRs, DRB1 alleles the most. What a later analysis reportedly showed was that an Asian-associated ancestry cluster had fewer N-insertions than the roughly 700-donor mean.

The PCR contained 60 Vbeta and 13 Jbeta primers. The repertoire was sequenced with immunoSEQ multiplex PCR; TCRdb's copy has only in-frame clones and lacks some. The sample yields approximately 150,000 clones, 80% to 90% seen once. As concerns this clone: The antigen is not known.

The chain is built from TRBV5-4 and TRBJ2-3; no clear D. The sequenced sample was PBMCs. The source is a man in his fifties in good health and CMV-seropositive. CDR3 region: CASSTNYGRIDTQYF. The DNA of the CDR3 is TGTGCCAGCAGCACTAACTACGGCCGGATAGATACGCAGTATTTT.